This T cell receptor (beta chain) derives from a study of STAT3 mutations in large granular lymphocyte leukemia. For the study at large: Among longitudinally sequenced T-LGLL patients, roughly half had canonical activating STAT3 mutations detected. Over half of T-LGLL patients had one or more immunosuppressive regimens.

This clone was picked up one time. Its antigen is unknown. Germline V CDR1 and CDR2: MNHEY, SVGAGI. The CDR3 runs 15 residues. V lost 2 bases and J lost 7; bases outside the gene matches: 5. The data were produced by immunoSEQ multiplex PCR, yet TCRdb's version contains in-frame clones alone and is incomplete. This sample has some 10,000 clones, with 85% to 90% found just once. General study findings and limits: Every T-cell large granular lymphocyte leukemia patient had at least one immunodominant TCR beta clonotype. No sample exists from the first appearance of each clone. Persisting codominant clonotypes may have hidden a small pathogenic clone.

V is TRBV6-5 and J is TRBJ1-6; 7 bases agree with TRBD1. The receptor's source is a man aged 60 to 69 with T-cell large granular lymphocyte leukemia. Some clones in this sample may be carry-over from other donors' samples. The sequencing sample was made of peripheral blood mononuclear cells. The DNA of the CDR3 is TGTGCCAGCAGTTACCTCACAGGGGACAATTCACCCCTCCACTTT. This sequence encodes CASSYLTGDNSPLHF.